This T cell receptor (beta chain) was identified during a study of shared clonotypes between healthy human individuals. Study summary: CD4 naive and memory got three plates each, CD8 naive two, CD8 memory one. General study results and limits: The study found lower generation probabilities in non-shared clonotypes than in those shared by all four donors. Naive subsets typically showed greater estimated richness than memory subsets.

The length of the CDR3 is 15 residues. The V end was cut by 1 base, the J end by 7 bases, with 14 bases between. Germline V CDR1 and CDR2: SGHNT, YYREEE (reference sequence). Concerning this clone: What it binds is unknown.

Approximately 200 ng DNA, 25,000 to 30,000 T cell genomes, went into each sorted-subset replicate PCR. Libraries were prepared by immunoSEQ multiplex PCR; TCRdb keeps only in-frame clonotypes and omits some of them. Here the sample spans about 1.4 million clones, approximately 96% being singletons. This rearrangement joins TRBV5-4 to TRBJ2-2; D remains ambiguous. The receptor was isolated from a man younger than 45 in good health. The sequenced sample consisted of naive CD4+ T cells sorted from blood. Subset in this sample: CD45RA+ positively selected. Here the CDR3 reads CASSLLSIGGGELFF. CDR3 nucleotide sequence: TGTGCCAGCAGCTTGTTGTCGATCGGTGGCGGGGAGCTGTTTTTT. Combining the CDR3 with reference TRBV5-4 and TRBJ2-2 gives the whole variable domain ETGVTQSPTHLIKTRGQQVTLRCSSQSGHNTVSWYQQALGQGPQFIFQYYREEENGRGNFPPRFSGLQFPNYSSELNVNALELDDSALYLCASSLLSIGGGELFFGEGSRLTVL.